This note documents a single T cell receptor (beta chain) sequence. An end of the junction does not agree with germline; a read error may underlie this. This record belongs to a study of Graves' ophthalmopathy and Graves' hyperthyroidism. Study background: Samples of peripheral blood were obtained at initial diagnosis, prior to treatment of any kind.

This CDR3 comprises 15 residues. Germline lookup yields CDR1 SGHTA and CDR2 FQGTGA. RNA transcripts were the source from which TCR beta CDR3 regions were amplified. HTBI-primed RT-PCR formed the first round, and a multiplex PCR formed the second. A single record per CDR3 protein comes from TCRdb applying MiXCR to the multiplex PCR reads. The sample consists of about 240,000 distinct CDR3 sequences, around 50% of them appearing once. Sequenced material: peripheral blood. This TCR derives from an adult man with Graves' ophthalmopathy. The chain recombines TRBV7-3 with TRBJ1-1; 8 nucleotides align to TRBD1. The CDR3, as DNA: TGTGCCGGCAGCTCTGGACAGGGCCTCAACACTGAAGCTTTCTTT. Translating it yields CAGSSGQGLNTEAFF. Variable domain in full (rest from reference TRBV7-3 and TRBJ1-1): GAGVSQTPSNKVTEKGKYVELRCDPISGHTALYWYRQSLGQGPEFLIYFQGTGAADDSGLPNDRFFAVRPEGSVSTLKIQRTERGDSAVYLCAGSSGQGLNTEAFFGQGTRLTVV.